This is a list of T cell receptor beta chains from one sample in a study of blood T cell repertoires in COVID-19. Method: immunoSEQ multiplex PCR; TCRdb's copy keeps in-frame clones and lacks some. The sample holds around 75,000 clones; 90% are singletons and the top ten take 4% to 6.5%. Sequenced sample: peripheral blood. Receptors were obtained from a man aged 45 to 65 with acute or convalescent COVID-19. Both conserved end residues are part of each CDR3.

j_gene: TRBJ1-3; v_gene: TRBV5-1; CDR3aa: CASSTGGSGNTIYF
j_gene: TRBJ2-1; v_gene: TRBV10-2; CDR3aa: CASQVDRKTYNEQFF
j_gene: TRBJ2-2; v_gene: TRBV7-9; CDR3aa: CASRELAGTGELFF
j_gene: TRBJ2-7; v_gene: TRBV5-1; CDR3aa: CASSLVGDRNRAGGPYEQYF
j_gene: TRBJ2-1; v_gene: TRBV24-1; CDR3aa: CATSLAGYNEQFF
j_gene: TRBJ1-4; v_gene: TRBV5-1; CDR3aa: CASSLSQGGEKLFF
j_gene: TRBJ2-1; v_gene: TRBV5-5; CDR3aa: CASSLELAPDNEQFF
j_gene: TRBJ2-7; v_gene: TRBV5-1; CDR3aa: CASSTNRGLRHEQYF
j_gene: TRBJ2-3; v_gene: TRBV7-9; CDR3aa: CASSPTGQGRTDTQYF
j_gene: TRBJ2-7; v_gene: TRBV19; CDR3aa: CASSKGQGNEQYF